This T cell receptor (beta chain) was recorded in a study of low-dose radiotherapy and immunotherapy resistance in tumors. This clonotype was detected many times. Regarding time point: before trial treatment. Germline V gene data show CDR1 as SGHTA and CDR2 as FQGNSA. The CDR3 is 15 amino acids. Trimming stripped 5 bases from V and 0 bases from J, with 13 bases between. Both TCRalpha and TCRbeta chains were reverse transcribed with V-gene-specific primers. For amplifying TCRs, the PCR ran for 15 to 20 cycles with Phusion, which was used together with a constant-region primer and the adapter on the V primers. Using its own MiXCR run on the reads, TCRdb lists one record per CDR3 protein. Altogether around 90,000 distinct CDR3 sequences are present, 18% being singletons, with the ten largest covering about 5.5%.

Source: PBMCs, taken before treatment. This TCR came from a male donor with prostate cancer. The gene calls are TRBV7-2 and TRBJ1-2, with D perhaps TRBD1 (6 bases). The CDR3 region is CASSLTGTPNYGYTF. As DNA, the CDR3 is TGTGCCAGCAGCCTTACCGGGACACCTAACTATGGCTACACCTTC.